One sample yielded the 9 T cell receptor beta chains listed below, sequenced in a study of CD8 T cells in ankylosing spondylitis. TCRdb fed the 5' RACE reads into MiXCR, producing one record per CDR3 protein. The table includes 350,000 to 400,000 distinct CDR3 sequences, 20% detected once. Sequencing was performed on blood, either unsorted or a sorted T cell fraction (not recorded which). All receptors derive from a male donor with ankylosing spondylitis or in good health (not recorded which).

The table lists this clonotype with many counts. The V and J genes are TRBV12-3 or TRBV12-4 and TRBJ1-1; no clear D. V lost 1 base and J 6 bases, leaving 3 bases between the germline ends. The CDR3 extends over 11 amino acids. The CDR3 region has the DNA TGTGCCAGCAGTTTAGGGTCTGAAGCTTTCTTT. It encodes CASSLGSEAFF.

This clonotype occurred a few times. The V and J genes are TRBV9 and TRBJ1-1, with D maybe TRBD1 (6 bases). CDR3 size: 15 residues. The germline V and J ends were trimmed by 4 bases and 0 bases, with 13 bases remaining between them. The germline gives CDR1 SGDLS, CDR2 YYNGEE. The DNA for the CDR3 is TGTGCCAGCAGCTTACTTGGGGACATGAACACTGAAGCTTTCTTT. This sequence encodes CASSLLGDMNTEAFF.

This clonotype was seen more than once but under ten times. The chain uses TRBV25-1 and TRBJ2-1; TRBD2 might be the D (6 bases). The CDR3 covers 13 residues. CDR1 is MGHDK and CDR2 is SYGVNS in the germline V gene. The V gene lost 1 base and the J gene lost 10 bases, with 11 bases spanning the gap. The CDR3 spells CASSELGGQEQFF. Here the CDR3 DNA reads TGTGCCAGCAGTGAATTAGGAGGGCAGGAGCAGTTCTTC. Based on the CDR3 plus reference TRBV25-1 and TRBJ2-1, the full variable domain is EADIYQTPRYLVIGTGKKITLECSQTMGHDKMYWYQQDPGMELHLIHYSYGVNSTEKGDLSSESTVSRIRTEHFPLTLESARPSHTSQYLCASSELGGQEQFFGPGTRLTVL.

The chain recombines TRBV11-2 with TRBJ2-2; D may be TRBD1 or TRBD2 (5 bases each). V lost 8 bases and J 1 base, leaving 17 bases between the germline ends. The germline V gene has CDR1 SGHAT and CDR2 FQNNGV. There are 16 residues in the CDR3. The CDR3 region is CASRAVWGKNTGELFF. The CDR3, as DNA: TGTGCCAGCCGTGCCGTCTGGGGGAAGAACACCGGGGAGCTGTTTTTT.

The V and J genes are TRBV4-1 and TRBJ2-2; D tentatively reads TRBD1 or TRBD2 (7 bases each). Germline values: CDR1 MGHRA, CDR2 YSYEKL. CDR3 size: 15 residues. V was cut by 4 bases and J by 6 bases, with 15 bases left in between. Written as DNA, the CDR3 is TGCGCCAGCAGCCTCGCGGCAGGGGGGGCCGGGGAGCTGTTTTTT. Protein sequence: CASSLAAGGAGELFF.

The chain is built from TRBV9 and TRBJ2-2; 7 bases agree with TRBD1. Germline V CDR1 and CDR2: SGDLS, YYNGEE. The V segment lost 3 bases and the J segment 2 bases; nucleotides outside the gene matches: 13. This CDR3 region has 18 residues. In DNA form, the CDR3 reads TGTGCCAGCAGCGAGACAGGACAGGCCCTGATTAACACCGGGGAGCTGTTTTTT. As protein: CASSETGQALINTGELFF.

This clonotype was counted a few times. CDR3 nucleotides: TGTGCCAGCACCTGGGGGACAGGGGTCTACGAGCAGTACTTC. It yields the protein CASTWGTGVYEQYF. The chain joins TRBV28 to TRBJ2-7; TRBD1 matches 10 bases. Germline V gives CDR1 MDHEN, CDR2 SYDVKM. The trim removed 7 bases at V and 3 bases at J, leaving 6 bases unmatched. The CDR3 loop spans 14 amino acids.

This clonotype showed up just a few times. The chain recombines TRBV27 with TRBJ1-1; no definite D call. CDR3 length: 14 residues. Germline lookup yields CDR1 MNHEY and CDR2 SMNVEV (reference sequence). The ends were cut back, 1 base at V and 1 base at J, with 7 bases in the middle. The CDR3 spells CASSLLGGNTEAFF. The CDR3 DNA is TGTGCCAGCAGTTTATTGGGCGGGAACACTGAAGCTTTCTTT.

The chain links TRBV19 to TRBJ2-2; D is unclear. The ends were cut back, 7 bases at V and 9 bases at J, with 6 bases in the middle. The CDR3 contains 10 residues. Looked up from germline, CDR1 is LNHDA and CDR2 is SQIVND (reference sequence). CDR3 loop: CASTPRELFF. CDR3 coding DNA: TGTGCCAGTACCCCTCGGGAGCTGTTTTTT.